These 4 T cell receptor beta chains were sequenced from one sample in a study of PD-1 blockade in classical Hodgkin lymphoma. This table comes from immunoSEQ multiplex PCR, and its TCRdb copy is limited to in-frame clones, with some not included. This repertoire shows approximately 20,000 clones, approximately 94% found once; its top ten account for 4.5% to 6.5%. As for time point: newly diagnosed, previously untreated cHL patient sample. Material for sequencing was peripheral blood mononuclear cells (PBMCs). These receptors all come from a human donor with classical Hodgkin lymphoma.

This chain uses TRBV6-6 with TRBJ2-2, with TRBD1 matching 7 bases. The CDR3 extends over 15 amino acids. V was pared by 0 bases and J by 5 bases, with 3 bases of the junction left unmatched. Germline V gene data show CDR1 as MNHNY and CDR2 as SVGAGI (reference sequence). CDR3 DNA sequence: TGTGCCAGCAGTTACTCCGGGACAGATACCGGGGAGCTGTTTTTT. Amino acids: CASSYSGTDTGELFF.

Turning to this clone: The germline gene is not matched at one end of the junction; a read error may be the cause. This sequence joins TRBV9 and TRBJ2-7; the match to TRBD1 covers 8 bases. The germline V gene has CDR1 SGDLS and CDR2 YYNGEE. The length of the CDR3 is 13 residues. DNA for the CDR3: TGTGCCAGCAGCCCCGGGACAGGCCCAGATCTGGCCTTC. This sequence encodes CASSPGTGPDLAF.

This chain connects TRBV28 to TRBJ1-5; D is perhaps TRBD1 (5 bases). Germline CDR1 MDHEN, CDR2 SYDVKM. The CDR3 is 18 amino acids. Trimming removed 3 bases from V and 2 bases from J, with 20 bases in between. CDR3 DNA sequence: TGTGCCAGCAGTTTGAAGCCCCTTGTATGGGGGGGCAATCAGCCCCAGCATTTT. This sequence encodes CASSLKPLVWGGNQPQHF.

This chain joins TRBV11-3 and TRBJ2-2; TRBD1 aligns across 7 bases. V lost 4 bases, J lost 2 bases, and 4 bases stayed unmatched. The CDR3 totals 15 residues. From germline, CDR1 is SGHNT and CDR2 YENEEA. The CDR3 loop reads CASSSGQINTGELFF. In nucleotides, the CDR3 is TGTGCCAGCAGCTCGGGACAGATAAACACCGGGGAGCTGTTTTTT.